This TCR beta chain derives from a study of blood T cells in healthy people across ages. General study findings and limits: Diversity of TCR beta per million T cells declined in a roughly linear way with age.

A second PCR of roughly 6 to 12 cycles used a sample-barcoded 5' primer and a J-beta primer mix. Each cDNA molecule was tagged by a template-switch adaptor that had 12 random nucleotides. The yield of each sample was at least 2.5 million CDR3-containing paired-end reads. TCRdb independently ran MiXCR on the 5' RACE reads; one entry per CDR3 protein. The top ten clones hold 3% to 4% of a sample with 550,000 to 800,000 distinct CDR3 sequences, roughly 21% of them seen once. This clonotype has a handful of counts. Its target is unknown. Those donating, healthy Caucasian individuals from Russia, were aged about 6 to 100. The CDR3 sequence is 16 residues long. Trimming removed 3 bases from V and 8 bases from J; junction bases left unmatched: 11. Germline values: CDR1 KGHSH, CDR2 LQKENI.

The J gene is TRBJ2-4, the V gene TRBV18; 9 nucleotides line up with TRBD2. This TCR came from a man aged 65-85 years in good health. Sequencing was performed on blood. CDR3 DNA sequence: TGTGCCAGCTCACCCCGTAGTAGCGGGGGATTGGACATTCAGTACTTC. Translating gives CASSPRSSGGLDIQYF.